The next 27 T cell receptor beta chains were all read from a single sample in a study of blood T cells in healthy people across ages. A second PCR, run for roughly 7 to 12 cycles, used a sample-barcoded 5' primer plus a J-beta primer mix. Each CDR3 protein gets one entry after TCRdb re-called the 5' RACE reads with MiXCR. Of about 680,000 distinct CDR3 sequences in the sample, approximately 49% were seen once. Specimen: blood. Receptor source: a woman aged 60 to 75 in good health.

This clonotype was seen a handful of times. The genes are TRBV24-1 and TRBJ1-4; the D is unclear. CDR1 and CDR2 from the germline V gene are KGHDR and SFDVKD. Trimming removed 12 bases at V and 0 bases at J, with 10 bases between. The CDR3 is 13 residues long. The CDR3 region has the DNA TGTGCCCCTACAAGAGCAACTAATGAAAAACTGTTTTTT. It codes for CAPTRATNEKLFF.

This clonotype was counted a few times. This sequence joins TRBV20-1 and TRBJ2-5, with D perhaps matching TRBD2 (7 bases). Trimming left V 5 bases short and J 5 bases short, with 15 bases between. The CDR3 has 13 amino acids. Germline CDR1 and CDR2: DFQATT and SNEGSKA (reference sequence). CDR3: CSAGVGGLETQYF. DNA for the CDR3: TGCAGTGCTGGGGTGGGGGGGCTGGAGACCCAGTACTTC.

This clonotype was seen a few times. The CDR3 is CATSDTGQGAIYNEQFF. The DNA for the CDR3 is TGTGCCACCAGTGATACGGGACAGGGGGCCATCTACAATGAGCAGTTCTTC. J is TRBJ2-1 and V is TRBV24-1; 12 bases agree with TRBD1. The CDR3 is 17 amino acids. V dropped 3 bases and J dropped 3; count of bases not matched to a gene: 5. Germline V gene sequence: CDR1 KGHDR, CDR2 SFDVKD.

This clonotype was detected only a few times. The V and J genes are TRBV5-1 and TRBJ2-7; D may be TRBD1 or TRBD2 (5 bases each). The CDR3 spans 15 residues. V was trimmed by 4 bases and J by 0 bases, leaving 14 bases between them. The V gene's germline CDR1 is SGHRS and CDR2 YFSETQ. The CDR3 loop reads CASSPGPTSSYEQYF. CDR3 bases: TGCGCCAGCAGCCCGGGACCTACAAGCTCCTACGAGCAGTACTTC.

The chain employs TRBV7-9 and TRBJ2-7, with 8 bases lining up with TRBD1. V trimming: 1 base; J trimming: 0 bases; junction bases outside the gene matches: 5. The CDR3 has 16 residues. Germline CDR1 SEHNR, CDR2 FQNEAQ (reference sequence). In DNA form, the CDR3 reads TGTGCCAGCAGCTTAGGAGACAGGGGCAGCTCCTACGAGCAGTACTTC. It translates to CASSLGDRGSSYEQYF.

The V call is TRBV20-1, the J call TRBJ2-4, with a possible D match to TRBD2 (6 bases). The CDR3 extends over 15 amino acids. Germline assignment: CDR1 DFQATT and CDR2 SNEGSKA (reference sequence). V lost 0 bases to trimming and J lost 2 bases, with 11 bases between them. The DNA for the CDR3 is TGCAGTGCTAGAGATGGGGGGAAAACCAAAAACATTCAGTACTTC. This gives the protein CSARDGGKTKNIQYF.

In its sample, this clonotype was seen once. This chain connects TRBV21-1 to TRBJ2-1; the table's D call of TRBD2 was not tested on the DNA. TRBV21-1 constitutes a pseudogene. The CDR3 has 17 residues. The CDR3 sequence is CASSKDPGLAGDNEQFF. In DNA, the CDR3 is TGTGCCAGCAGCAAGGATCCGGGACTAGCGGGGGACAATGAGCAGTTCTTC.

This clonotype was recorded only once. V is TRBV5-8 and J is TRBJ1-1; TRBD1 might be the D (5 bases). Trimming took 6 bases from V and 2 from J, leaving 17 bases between them. The germline V gene encodes CDR1 SGHTS and CDR2 YDEGEE. The CDR3 contains 15 residues. The CDR3 loop is CASTRGVQANTEAFF. In DNA form, the CDR3 reads TGTGCCAGCACCCGGGGGGTACAGGCCAACACTGAAGCTTTCTTT. The entire variable domain, with the rest obtained from reference TRBV5-8 and TRBJ1-1, is as follows: EAGVTQSPTHLIKTRGQQATLRCSPISGHTSVYWYQQALGLGLQFLLWYDEGEERNRGNFPPRFSGRQFPNYSSELNVNALELEDSALYLCASTRGVQANTEAFFGQGTRLTVV.

This clonotype occurred a few times. The chain has TRBV7-2 and TRBJ2-1; D is unclear. The CDR3 totals 11 residues. Germline CDR1 reads SGHTA; CDR2 reads FQGNSA. V shed 5 bases and J shed 10 bases, with 9 bases lying between them. The CDR3 sequence: CASSQQVEQFF. CDR3 DNA sequence: TGTGCCAGCAGCCAGCAGGTAGAGCAGTTCTTC.

In DNA form, the CDR3 reads TGTGCCAGCAGTGAAGGGGGTCCTTCAAGCTCCTACAATGAGCAGTTCTTC. Translation: CASSEGGPSSSYNEQFF. This sequence joins TRBV7-3 and TRBJ2-1; possibly TRBD1 for D (6 bases). Germline-derived CDR1 and CDR2 are SGHTA and FQGTGA. This CDR3 comprises 17 residues. The V end lost 6 bases, the J end lost 0 bases, and 18 bases lay between the germline ends.

The J gene is TRBJ1-3, the V gene TRBV4-2; D gene ambiguous. The V gene lost 0 bases and the J gene lost 8 bases, with 17 bases spanning the gap. Germline V gives CDR1 LGHNA, CDR2 YNFKEQ. This CDR3 is built from 16 residues. The CDR3 spells CASSQDLGGREDTIYF. In DNA, the CDR3 is TGTGCCAGCAGCCAAGATCTTGGAGGACGCGAGGACACCATATATTTT.

This rearrangement joins TRBV20-1 to TRBJ1-1; no reliable D call. The CDR3 has 12 amino acids. The germline V gene has CDR1 DFQATT and CDR2 SNEGSKA (reference sequence). The germline V and J ends were trimmed by 5 bases and 6 bases, with 13 bases remaining between them. CDR3 nucleotides: TGCAGTGCTGGAGGAGGTCGGGCTGAAGCTTTCTTT. This sequence encodes CSAGGGRAEAFF.

V is TRBV5-1 and J is TRBJ2-1; 10 bases are a match to TRBD2. With 4 bases clipped from V and 0 bases from J, the junction kept 7 bases outside the gene matches. Germline CDR1 SGHRS, CDR2 YFSETQ. The CDR3 extends over 17 amino acids. The DNA for the CDR3 is TGCGCCAGCAGCCTTGACCTAGCGGGGGTCTCCTACAATGAGCAGTTCTTC. It translates to CASSLDLAGVSYNEQFF.

This clonotype was observed a few times. A much larger clone lies a single base off, so this may be a read error. The chain recombines TRBV27 with TRBJ2-1, with 11 positions matching TRBD2. The end of the DNA is better explained by TRBJ2-7, so the J call may be wrong. Germline assignment: CDR1 MNHEY and CDR2 SMNVEV (reference sequence). The CDR3 is 16 amino acids. CDR3 coding DNA: TGTGCCAGCAGTTTAAGGCTAGCGGGAGGTAACAATGAGCAGTACTTC. The encoded protein is CASSLRLAGGNNEQYF.

This clonotype was counted a few times. This chain links TRBV7-9 with TRBJ2-7, with D unresolved. From germline, CDR1 is SEHNR and CDR2 FQNEAQ (reference sequence). Trimming cost V 1 base and J 3 bases, with 10 bases left between them. This CDR3 is 14 amino acids long. The CDR3 nucleotides read TGTGCCAGCAGCTTAGAGAAGACGAGCTACGAGCAGTACTTC. It codes for CASSLEKTSYEQYF.

This clonotype has a handful of counts. The V and J genes are TRBV5-1 and TRBJ2-4, with 9 nucleotides matching TRBD2. With the DNA end fitting TRBJ2-7 better, the J assignment may be wrong. The CDR3 runs to 15 residues. CDR1 is SGHRS, CDR2 YFSETQ, per germline. Here the CDR3 DNA reads TGCGCCAGCAGCTGGGTAACGGCGGGAGGGTACGAGCAGTACTTC. Amino acid sequence: CASSWVTAGGYEQYF.

The chain has TRBV28 and TRBJ2-1; 8 positions match TRBD1. V shed 8 bases, J shed 10 bases, and the junction held 7 bases outside the gene matches. The CDR3 totals 12 residues. The V gene's germline CDR1 is MDHEN and CDR2 SYDVKM. As DNA, the CDR3 is TGTGCCAGCGGGACAGGCTTTCGGGAGCAGTTCTTC. This sequence encodes CASGTGFREQFF.

This clonotype was seen repeatedly, ten times or more. V usage is TRBV18 and J usage is TRBJ2-1; D might be TRBD1 (5 bases). The CDR3 totals 13 residues. Germline V lookup: CDR1 KGHSH, CDR2 LQKENI. V lost 5 bases to trimming and J lost 12 bases, with 17 bases between them. The CDR3 region is CASSFQGQRGQFF. The CDR3 nucleotides are TGTGCCAGCTCATTCCAAGGACAAAGAGGGCAGTTCTTC.

V is TRBV10-3 and J is TRBJ2-3, with unresolved D. CDR3 size: 14 residues. CDR1 ENHRY and CDR2 SYGVKD come from the germline V gene. V was cut by 0 bases and J by 6 bases, with 10 bases left in between. The CDR3 is CAISESNAVDTQYF. CDR3 nucleotide sequence: TGTGCCATCAGTGAGTCGAACGCGGTTGATACGCAGTATTTT.

This clonotype has just one count. The J gene is TRBJ2-7, the V gene TRBV7-9; unclear D gene. The germline V gene encodes CDR1 SEHNR and CDR2 FQNEAQ (reference sequence). V lost 5 bases, J lost 7 bases, and 12 bases lay in between. The CDR3 runs 12 residues. The chain's CDR3 is CASSPVLFEQYF. DNA of the CDR3: TGTGCCAGCAGCCCTGTCCTTTTTGAGCAGTACTTC. Combining the CDR3 with reference TRBV7-9 and TRBJ2-7 gives the whole variable domain DTGVSQNPRHKITKRGQNVTFRCDPISEHNRLYWYRQTLGQGPEFLTYFQNEAQLEKSRLLSDRFSAERPKGSFSTLEIQRTEQGDSAMYLCASSPVLFEQYFGPGTRLTVT.

The V and J genes are TRBV7-9 and TRBJ2-2, with D hard to call. CDR3 length: 15 residues. The germline V gene has CDR1 SEHNR and CDR2 FQNEAQ (reference sequence). V was clipped by 3 bases and J by 0 bases, with 8 bases between them. The CDR3 here is CASSLLLANTGELFF. As DNA, the CDR3 is TGTGCCAGCAGCTTGCTCCTAGCGAACACCGGGGAGCTGTTTTTT. Drawing the rest from reference TRBV7-9 and TRBJ2-2, the complete variable domain is DTGVSQNPRHKITKRGQNVTFRCDPISEHNRLYWYRQTLGQGPEFLTYFQNEAQLEKSRLLSDRFSAERPKGSFSTLEIQRTEQGDSAMYLCASSLLLANTGELFFGEGSRLTVL.

This clonotype was counted between two and nine times. This chain links TRBV7-8 with TRBJ1-1; D gene unclear. Germline-derived CDR1 and CDR2 are SGHVS and FQNEAQ. Trimming left V 0 bases short and J 0 bases short, with 11 bases between. This CDR3 spans 16 amino acids. The CDR3 bases are TGTGCCAGCAGCTTAGCGTTAAGGAGTTTGAACACTGAAGCTTTCTTT. It translates to CASSLALRSLNTEAFF.

The chain couples TRBV7-2 to TRBJ2-1; D is perhaps TRBD1 (5 bases). The J call is uncertain, as TRBJ2-7 better fits the DNA end. The germline V gene has CDR1 SGHTA and CDR2 FQGNSA. The CDR3 totals 13 residues. The CDR3 loop is CASSWGEYNEQYF. Written as DNA, the CDR3 is TGTGCCAGCAGCTGGGGCGAATACAATGAGCAGTACTTC.

The chain carries TRBV5-1 and TRBJ2-3; no firm D call. Trimming left V 2 bases short and J 5 bases short, with 15 bases between. The CDR3 runs 15 residues. The V gene's germline CDR1 is SGHRS and CDR2 YFSETQ. CDR3 amino acids: CASSFTLSNVDTQYF. Here the CDR3 DNA reads TGCGCCAGCAGCTTTACCCTTTCGAATGTAGATACGCAGTATTTT.

The chain links TRBV7-3 to TRBJ1-1, with D uncertain. Trimming removed 2 bases from V and 8 bases from J, with 15 bases in between. The CDR3 sequence is 14 residues long. Germline CDR1 and CDR2: SGHTA and FQGTGA. The CDR3: CASSLGIPTTEAFF. The CDR3 DNA reads TGTGCCAGCAGCTTAGGGATACCCACGACCGAAGCTTTCTTT.

The chain couples TRBV5-1 to TRBJ2-3; D not resolved. The CDR3 consists of 14 residues. Per germline, CDR1 SGHRS and CDR2 YFSETQ. The V end lost 0 bases, the J end lost 2 bases, and 7 bases lay between the germline ends. CDR3 protein: CASSLDPATDTQYF. The CDR3 DNA is TGCGCCAGCAGCTTGGACCCGGCCACAGATACGCAGTATTTT.

The V gene is TRBV7-2, the J gene TRBJ2-7; TRBD2 is a possible D gene (6 bases). The J call could be wrong; TRBJ2-5 is a better fit for the DNA end. Germline assignment: CDR1 SGHTA and CDR2 FQGNSA. This CDR3 comprises 14 residues. DNA for the CDR3: TGTGCCAGCAGCTTAGGGGACTCCCGGGAGACCCAGTACTTC. Its translation: CASSLGDSRETQYF.